These T cell receptor beta chains were read from a single sample in a study of PD-1 blockade in classical Hodgkin lymphoma. Assay used: immunoSEQ multiplex PCR; TCRdb lists only in-frame clones, some missing. The sample carries about 47,000 clones, roughly three quarters recorded once. The specimen was peripheral blood mononuclear cells (PBMCs), collected before the fourth cycle of nivolumab. The source is a human donor with classical Hodgkin lymphoma. The CDR3 runs from the conserved cysteine through the conserved F or W. The D gene is left open where the match is weak. Only part of the rows carry a size: once, few, many, or a class if the clone is expanded.

V gene,D gene,J gene,clone size,CDR3 DNA,CDR3 protein
TRBV5-1,-,TRBJ1-4,-,TGCGCCAGCAGCCCGGGACCCCAACCCCGCGGTGAAAAACTGTTTTTT,CASSPGPQPRGEKLFF
TRBV5-1,-,TRBJ1-2,-,TGCGCCAGCAGCTTAGGCAAGGGGGACTATGGCTACACCTTC,CASSLGKGDYGYTF
TRBV7-3,-,TRBJ2-1,-,TGTGCCAGCAGCTTAACGGGGTCCGCTGTAGAGCAGTTCTTC,CASSLTGSAVEQFF
TRBV5-5,-,TRBJ2-7,few,TGTGCCAGCAGCTGGCCGGGGGTGGTGTACGAGCAGTACTTC,CASSWPGVVYEQYF
TRBV5-8,TRBD1,TRBJ2-7,-,TGTGCCAGCAGCTTTGGGGACAGGGACGGCTACGAGCAGTACTTC,CASSFGDRDGYEQYF
TRBV19,TRBD1,TRBJ1-6,-,TGTGCCAGTCCACGGGGACAGAGACCCAATTCACCCCTCCACTTT,CASPRGQRPNSPLHF
TRBV27,-,TRBJ1-1,-,TGTGCCAGCAGTCTACGGACATTGAACACTGAAGCTTTCTTT,CASSLRTLNTEAFF
TRBV27,TRBD1,TRBJ1-4,-,TGTGCCAGCAGCCGACGGACAGGGACAGCTCCTGGGACTAATGAAAAACTGTTTTTT,CASSRRTGTAPGTNEKLFF
TRBV6-1,-,TRBJ1-2,-,TGTGCCAGCAGTGAAGCATCTAACTATGGCTACACCTTC,CASSEASNYGYTF
TRBV28,-,TRBJ1-2,-,TGTGCCAGCAGTTCTACGGTGGCTTACACCTTC,CASSSTVAYTF